This T cell receptor beta chain was found in a study of Ad26.COV2.S vaccination and SARS-CoV-2 variants. This table comes from immunoSEQ multiplex PCR, and its TCRdb copy is limited to in-frame clones, with some not included. This table has roughly 40,000 clones, 83% appearing once. Germline loops: CDR1 GTSNPN, CDR2 SVGIG (reference sequence). The CDR3 has 11 residues. Trimming cost V 5 bases and J 0 bases, with 4 bases left between them. The receptor comes from a human donor who had recovered from COVID-19. The rearrangement joins TRBV30 to TRBJ1-1; D not resolved. This specimen was peripheral blood, taken after recovery from COVID-19. In nucleotides, the CDR3 is TGTGCCTGGGACATGAACACTGAAGCTTTCTTT. Its translation: CAWDMNTEAFF.